This entry lists 3 T cell receptor beta chains sequenced from one sample in a study of regulatory T cells in long-lasting Graves disease. Time point given: persistent/refractory GD, antithyroid drugs over 5 years with positive TRAb. Generation of the TCR library employed RNA extracted from PBMCs. Investigators prepared the TCR beta libraries by applying iRepertoire HTBI primers and Arm-PCR of CDR3 regions. One entry per CDR3 protein, called by TCRdb with MiXCR from the multiplex PCR reads. The data hold roughly 700,000 distinct CDR3 sequences, with 25% to 35% observed a single time. The sample consisted of peripheral blood mononuclear cells (PBMCs), taken when the disease was refractory, from a patient treated with antithyroid drugs. The receptors here all came from a female donor with Graves disease.

The chain employs TRBV6-1 and TRBJ2-7; tentatively, D is TRBD1 or TRBD2 (5 bases each). Trimming shortened V by 10 bases and J by 4 bases, and 20 bases separated the two germline ends. The CDR3 loop spans 14 amino acids. Germline lookup yields CDR1 MNHNS and CDR2 SASEGT. The CDR3 spells CATERDPGMYEQYF. The DNA for the CDR3 is TGTGCCACCGAACGGGATCCAGGGATGTACGAGCAGTACTTC.

V usage is TRBV6-4 and J usage is TRBJ2-2; tentatively, D is TRBD1 (6 bases). The CDR3 totals 14 residues. Germline CDR1 and CDR2: MRHNA and SNTAGT. V lost 6 bases to trimming and J lost 4 bases, with 12 bases between them. The CDR3 reads CASRGAVSTGELFF. The DNA of the CDR3 is TGTGCCAGCAGGGGGGCGGTTTCCACCGGGGAGCTGTTTTTT.

This rearrangement joins TRBV30 to TRBJ2-7; possible D gene TRBD2, 5 bases. From germline, CDR1 is GTSNPN and CDR2 SVGIG (reference sequence). V lost 1 base to trimming and J lost 7 bases, with 11 bases between them. The CDR3 sequence is 12 residues long. The CDR3 reads CAWSDSRGEQYF. The CDR3 DNA reads as TGTGCCTGGAGTGACAGCCGCGGGGAGCAGTACTTC.